One and the same sample provided the 5 T cell receptor beta chains below, sequenced in a study of T cells in Graves' hyperthyroidism and ophthalmopathy. What was amplified from RNA transcripts were TCR beta CDR3 regions. HTBI primers were employed in a first-round RT-PCR of the TCR CDR3. TCRdb re-analysed the multiplex PCR reads in MiXCR, keeping a single row per CDR3 protein. The data contain about 530,000 distinct CDR3 sequences, about a sixth of them singletons. Sequences were obtained from blood. These receptor sequences come from a young woman with Graves' ophthalmopathy.

This clonotype has ten or more counts. The rearrangement joins TRBV7-9 to TRBJ2-3; D not resolved. The V gene's germline CDR1 is SEHNR and CDR2 FQNEAQ (reference sequence). This CDR3 comprises 14 residues. Trimming stripped 2 bases from V and 1 base from J, with 7 bases between. CDR3: CASSLIPGTDTQYF. The CDR3, as DNA: TGTGCCAGCAGCTTAATACCGGGCACAGATACGCAGTATTTT.

The table lists this clonotype with many counts. The V and J genes are TRBV6-1 and TRBJ2-3; 8 positions agree with TRBD2. V shed 2 bases, J shed 0 bases, and the junction held 1 base outside the gene matches. This CDR3 comprises 15 residues. CDR1 and CDR2 (germline): MNHNS, SASEGT. The CDR3 region has the DNA TGTGCCAGCAGTGAACTAGCGGGTAGCACAGATACGCAGTATTTT. This encodes CASSELAGSTDTQYF.

The rearrangement links TRBV28 to TRBJ1-2, with D perhaps TRBD1 (6 bases). The CDR3 has 15 amino acids. Germline V lookup: CDR1 MDHEN, CDR2 SYDVKM. Deletions cut 3 bases from V and 8 bases from J, with 19 bases between. The DNA of the CDR3 is TGTGCCAGCAGTTTTCCCACGGCAGGGGAGCGCGGCTACACCTTC. Amino acid sequence: CASSFPTAGERGYTF.

The table lists this clonotype with many counts. This chain links TRBV7-8 with TRBJ2-3; TRBD2 matches at 8 bases. CDR1 and CDR2 from the germline V gene are SGHVS and FQNEAQ. V gave up 1 base and J gave up 3 bases; unmatched junction bases: 6. The CDR3 runs to 16 residues. The CDR3 loop is CASSLVDGGATDTQYF. The CDR3 DNA is TGTGCCAGCAGCTTAGTGGACGGGGGGGCGACAGATACGCAGTATTTT.

This clonotype was counted many times. This sequence joins TRBV13 and TRBJ1-1; 11 bases are shared with TRBD1. Germline V gene sequence: CDR1 PRHDT, CDR2 FYEKMQ (reference sequence). V shed 0 bases, J shed 8 bases, and the junction held 8 bases outside the gene matches. This CDR3 region has 16 residues. DNA of the CDR3: TGTGCCAGCAGCTTAGGATCGGGACAGGGGGTATCGGAAGCTTTCTTT. Amino acid sequence: CASSLGSGQGVSEAFF.